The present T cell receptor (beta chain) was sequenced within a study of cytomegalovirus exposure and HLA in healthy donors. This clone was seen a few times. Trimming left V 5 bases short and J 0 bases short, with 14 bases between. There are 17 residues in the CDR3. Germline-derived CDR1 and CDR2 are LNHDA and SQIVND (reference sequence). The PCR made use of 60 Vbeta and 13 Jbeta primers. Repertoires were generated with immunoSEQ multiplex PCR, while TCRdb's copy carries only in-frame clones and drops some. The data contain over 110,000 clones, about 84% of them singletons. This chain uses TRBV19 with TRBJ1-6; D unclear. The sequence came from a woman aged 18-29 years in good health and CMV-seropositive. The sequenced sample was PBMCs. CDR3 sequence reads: CASSGGRHTSYNSPLHF. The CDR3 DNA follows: TGTGCCAGTAGTGGCGGGAGACACACCTCCTATAATTCACCCCTCCACTTT.